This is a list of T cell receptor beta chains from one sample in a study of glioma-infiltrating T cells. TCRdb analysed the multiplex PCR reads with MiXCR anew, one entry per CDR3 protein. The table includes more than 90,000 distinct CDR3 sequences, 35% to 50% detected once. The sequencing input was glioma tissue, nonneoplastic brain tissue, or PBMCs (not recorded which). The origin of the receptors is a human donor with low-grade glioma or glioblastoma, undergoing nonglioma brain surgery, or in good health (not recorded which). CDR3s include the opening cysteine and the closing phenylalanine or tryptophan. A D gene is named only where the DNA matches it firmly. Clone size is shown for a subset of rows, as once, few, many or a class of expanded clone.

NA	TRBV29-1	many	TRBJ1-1	CSVVTLNTEAFF	TGCAGCGTCGTTACACTGAACACTGAAGCTTTCTTT
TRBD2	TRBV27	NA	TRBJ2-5	CASSSGLAGGRQETQYF	TGTGCCAGCAGTTCGGGACTAGCGGGGGGGCGCCAAGAGACCCAGTACTTC
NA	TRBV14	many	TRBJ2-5	CASNRAAQETQYF	TGTGCCAGCAACCGGGCCGCCCAAGAGACCCAGTACTTC
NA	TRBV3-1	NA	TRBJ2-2	CASSQGDPTRELFF	TGTGCCAGCAGCCAGGGGGACCCGACAAGGGAGCTGTTTTTT
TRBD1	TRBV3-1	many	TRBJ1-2	CASSPQPGQGYGYTF	TGTGCCAGCAGCCCACAACCGGGACAGGGTTATGGCTACACCTTC
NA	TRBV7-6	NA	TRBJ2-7	CASSFTAQGWNYEQYF	TGTGCCAGCAGCTTCACGGCCCAGGGGTGGAACTACGAGCAGTACTTC
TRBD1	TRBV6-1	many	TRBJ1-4	CASSPPGQTNEKLFF	TGTGCCAGCAGTCCCCCGGGACAGACTAATGAAAAACTGTTTTTT
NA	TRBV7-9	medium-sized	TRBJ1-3	CASSPGLVYTIYF	TGTGCCAGCAGCCCCGGACTGGTCTACACCATATATTTT
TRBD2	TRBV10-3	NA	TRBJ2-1	CAISGLAGVVEQFF	TGTGCCATCAGTGGGCTAGCGGGAGTTGTTGAGCAGTTCTTC
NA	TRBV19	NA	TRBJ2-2	CVSTRTGELFF	TGTGTCAGTACCCGTACCGGCGAGCTGTTTTTT
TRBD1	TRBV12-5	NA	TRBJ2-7	CASGLLNWGDRGENYEQYF	TGTGCTAGTGGTTTGCTTAATTGGGGGGACAGGGGGGAGAACTACGAGCAGTACTTC
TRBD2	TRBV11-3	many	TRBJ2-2	CASSYLAGTGELFF	TGTGCCAGCAGCTACTTAGCGGGCACCGGGGAGCTGTTTTTT
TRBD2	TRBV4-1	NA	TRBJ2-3	CASSLLAGFADTQYF	TGCGCCAGCAGCCTACTAGCGGGATTTGCAGATACGCAGTATTTT
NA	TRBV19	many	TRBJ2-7	CASSTTGTASSYEQYF	TGTGCCAGTAGTACCACCGGGACGGCTAGCTCCTACGAGCAGTACTTC
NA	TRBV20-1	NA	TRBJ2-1	CSARDWGRGSNEQFF	TGCAGTGCTAGAGATTGGGGGAGAGGTTCCAATGAGCAGTTCTTC
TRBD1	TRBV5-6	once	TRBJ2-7	CASSPWTGGMYEQYF	TGTGCCAGCAGCCCATGGACAGGGGGCATGTACGAGCAGTACTTC
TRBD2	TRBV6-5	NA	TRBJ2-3	CASSPTGRADAQYF	TGTGCCAGCAGTCCAACGGGGAGGGCAGATGCGCAGTATTTT
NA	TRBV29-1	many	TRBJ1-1	CSVETIGDTEAFF	TGCAGCGTTGAGACAATAGGGGACACTGAAGCTTTCTTT
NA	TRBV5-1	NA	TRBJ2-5	CASSPSTGSQETQYF	TGCGCCAGCAGCCCAAGTACAGGTTCACAAGAGACCCAGTACTTC
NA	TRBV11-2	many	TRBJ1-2	CASSLPGTQYGYTF	TGTGCCAGCAGCCTCCCCGGGACGCAGTATGGCTACACCTTC
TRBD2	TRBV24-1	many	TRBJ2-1	CATSDPVPREGGNEQFF	TGTGCCACCAGTGACCCCGTTCCCCGGGAGGGCGGGAATGAGCAGTTCTTC
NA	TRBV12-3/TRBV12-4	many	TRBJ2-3	CASSFLDTQYF	TGTGCCAGCAGTTTTTTGGATACGCAGTATTTT
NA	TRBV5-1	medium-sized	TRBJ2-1	CASSLTRGYNEQFF	TGCGCCAGCAGTCTCACCAGGGGATACAATGAGCAGTTCTTC
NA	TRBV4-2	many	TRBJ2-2	CASSHSDQTGELFF	TGTGCCAGCAGCCATTCGGATCAAACCGGGGAGCTGTTTTTT
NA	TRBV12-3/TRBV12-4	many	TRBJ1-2	CASSSSGGYTF	TGTGCCAGCAGCTCTAGCGGGGGCTACACCTTC
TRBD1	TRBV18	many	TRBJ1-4	CASSPPGGATNEKLFF	TGTGCCAGCTCACCTCCAGGGGGTGCAACTAATGAAAAACTGTTTTTT
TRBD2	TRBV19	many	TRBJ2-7	CASSLAGGKSYEQYF	TGTGCCAGTAGCTTAGCGGGAGGGAAGTCCTACGAGCAGTACTTC
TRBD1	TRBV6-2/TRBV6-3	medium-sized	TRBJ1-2	CASRTGQGGYTF	TGTGCCAGCAGAACGGGACAGGGCGGCTACACCTTC
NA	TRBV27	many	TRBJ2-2	CASSLYTGTGELFF	TGTGCCAGCAGTTTATATACCGGGACTGGGGAGCTGTTTTTT
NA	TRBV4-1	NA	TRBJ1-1	CASSPEATNTEAFF	TGCGCCAGCAGCCCAGAGGCGACGAACACTGAAGCTTTCTTT
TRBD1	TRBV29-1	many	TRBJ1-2	CSIKGARDYGYTF	TGCAGCATAAAGGGGGCGCGGGACTATGGCTACACCTTC
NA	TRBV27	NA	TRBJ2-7	CVSSPTYEEYF	TGTGTCAGCAGTCCCACCTACGAGGAGTACTTC
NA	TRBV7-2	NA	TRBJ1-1	CASSFGRTKTEAFF	TGTGCCAGCAGCTTCGGACGGACGAAAACTGAGGCTTTCTTT
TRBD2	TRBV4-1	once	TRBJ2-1	CASNQGLAGGLNNEQLF	TGCGCCAGCAACCAGGGTCTAGCGGGAGGGCTCAACAATGAGCAGCTCTTC
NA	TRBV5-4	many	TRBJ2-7	CASSLAGQPYEQYF	TGTGCCAGCAGCTTGGCCGGACAGCCCTACGAGCAGTACTTC
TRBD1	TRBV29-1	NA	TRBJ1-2	CSVETGEPNYAYTF	TGCAGCGTTGAAACAGGGGAGCCTAACTATGCCTACACCTTC
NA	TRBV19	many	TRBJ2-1	CASKDSYNEQFF	TGTGCCAGTAAAGACTCCTACAATGAGCAGTTCTTC
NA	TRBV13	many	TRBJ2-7	CASSPASGVGEQYF	TGTGCCAGCAGCCCCGCGTCAGGGGTAGGCGAGCAGTACTTC
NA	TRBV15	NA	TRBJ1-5	CAASIQPTGNQPRHF	TGTGCCGCCAGTATCCAACCGACTGGCAATCAGCCCCGGCATTTT
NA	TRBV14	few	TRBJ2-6	CASSQGLGRRSSGANVLTF	TGTGCCAGCAGCCAAGGACTGGGGAGGCGATCCTCTGGGGCCAACGTCCTGACTTTC
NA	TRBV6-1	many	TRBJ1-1	CASSEAPGGAAFF	TGTGCCAGCAGTGAAGCGCCTGGGGGGGCGGCTTTCTTT
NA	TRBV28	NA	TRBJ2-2	CASSLCTSNTGELTF	TGTGCCAGCAGCCTGTGTACATCCAACACCGGGGAGCTGACTTTT
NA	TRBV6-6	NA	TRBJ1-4	CARQDPLEQCQKLFF	TGTGCCAGACAAGATCCCCTGGAGCAGTGTCAAAAACTGTTTTTT
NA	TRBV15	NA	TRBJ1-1	CATSGGELNTEAFF	TGTGCCACCAGCGGCGGAGAGCTTAACACTGAAGCTTTCTTT
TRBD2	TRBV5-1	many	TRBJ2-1	CASSPPSGAYNEQFF	TGCGCCAGCAGCCCGCCTAGCGGGGCCTACAATGAGCAGTTCTTC
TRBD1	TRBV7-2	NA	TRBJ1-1	CASSLTGDSQEAEFEAFF	TGTGCCAGCAGCCTCACAGGGGACAGCCAAGAAGCGGAGTTTGAAGCTTTCTTT
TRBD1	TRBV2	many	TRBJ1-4	CASSEKGQRNEKLFF	TGTGCCAGCAGCGAAAAGGGACAGAGAAATGAAAAACTGTTTTTT
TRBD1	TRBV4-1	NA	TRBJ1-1	CASSPGQGAESFF	TGCGCCAGCAGCCCTGGACAGGGGGCTGAATCTTTCTTT
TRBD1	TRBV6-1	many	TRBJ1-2	CASSRDRSLGYTF	TGTGCCAGCAGTCGGGACAGGTCTCTTGGCTACACCTTC
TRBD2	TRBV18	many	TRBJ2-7	CASSHSGTSGGYEQYF	TGTGCCAGCTCACACTCCGGGACTAGCGGGGGTTACGAGCAGTACTTC
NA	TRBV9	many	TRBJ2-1	CASSVRPGPASYNEQFF	TGTGCCAGCAGCGTCAGACCCGGACCCGCATCCTACAATGAGCAGTTCTTC
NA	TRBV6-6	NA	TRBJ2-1	CASSYVGQNEQFF	TGTGCCAGCAGTTATGTGGGGCAAAATGAGCAGTTCTTC
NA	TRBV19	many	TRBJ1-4	CASLSGGSGEKLFF	TGTGCCAGTTTAAGTGGGGGTTCGGGTGAAAAACTGTTTTTT
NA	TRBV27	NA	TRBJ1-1	CASSPRTNTEAFF	TGTGCCAGCAGTCCACGGACCAACACTGAAGCTTTCTTT